Listed here are 3 T cell receptor beta chains from one sample, sequenced in a study of blood T cell repertoires in COVID-19. The assay was immunoSEQ multiplex PCR, and TCRdb's table has in-frame clones only and misses some. The table has 90,000 to 130,000 clones, approximately 84% seen once. The source material was peripheral blood. All receptors derive from a man aged 35 to 55 with acute or convalescent COVID-19.

V usage is TRBV7-2 and J usage is TRBJ1-5, with 8 bases aligning to TRBD1. Trimming removed 1 base from V and 4 bases from J; junction bases left unmatched: 6. The CDR3 totals 16 residues. Germline CDR1 is SGHTA and CDR2 is FQGNSA. The CDR3 region is CASSLVGTGLNQPQHF. CDR3 coding DNA: TGTGCCAGCAGCTTAGTGGGGACAGGCCTTAATCAGCCCCAGCATTTT.

The chain links TRBV18 to TRBJ2-3, with TRBD2 matching over 9 bases. The CDR3 spans 17 residues. Germline CDR1 reads KGHSH; CDR2 reads LQKENI. The junction had 8 bases not matched to a gene; V was cut back by 1 base and J by 3 bases. The CDR3 DNA follows: TGTGCCAGCTCACCACAGCGCGGGGGGGCCTCGACAGATACGCAGTATTTT. Protein product: CASSPQRGGASTDTQYF.

About this clone itself: Other nucleotide sequences from this sample produce the same CDR3. The chain uses TRBV18 and TRBJ2-7; the match to TRBD2 covers 8 bases. There are 13 residues in the CDR3. Trimming cost V 2 bases and J 3 bases; bases outside gene matches: 0. CDR1 and CDR2 (germline): KGHSH, LQKENI. The CDR3 DNA reads as TGTGCCAGCTCACCAGGGACTAGCTACGAGCAGTACTTC. Translated, it gives CASSPGTSYEQYF.